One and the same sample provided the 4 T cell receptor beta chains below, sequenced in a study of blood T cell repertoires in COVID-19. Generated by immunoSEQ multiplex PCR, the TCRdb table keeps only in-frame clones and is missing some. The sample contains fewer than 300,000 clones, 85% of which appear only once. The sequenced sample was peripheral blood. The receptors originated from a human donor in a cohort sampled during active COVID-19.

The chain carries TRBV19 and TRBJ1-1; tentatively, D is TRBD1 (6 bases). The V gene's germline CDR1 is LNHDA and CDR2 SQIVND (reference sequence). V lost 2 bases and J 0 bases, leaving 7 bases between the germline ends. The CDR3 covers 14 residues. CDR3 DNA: TGTGCCAGTAGTATACAGGGGATGAACACTGAAGCTTTCTTT. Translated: CASSIQGMNTEAFF.

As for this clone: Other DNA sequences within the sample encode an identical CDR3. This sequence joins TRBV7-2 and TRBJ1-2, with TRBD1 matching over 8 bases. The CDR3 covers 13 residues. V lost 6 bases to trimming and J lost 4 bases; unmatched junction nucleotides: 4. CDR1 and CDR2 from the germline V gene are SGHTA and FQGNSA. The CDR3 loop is CASSPQGGYGYTF. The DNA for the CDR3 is TGTGCCAGCAGTCCACAGGGGGGCTATGGCTACACCTTC. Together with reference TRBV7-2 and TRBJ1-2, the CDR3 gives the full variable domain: GAGVSQSPSNKVTEKGKDVELRCDPISGHTALYWYRQSLGQGLEFLIYFQGNSAPDKSGLPSDRFSAERTGGSVSTLTIQRTQQEDSAVYLCASSPQGGYGYTFGSGTRLTVV.

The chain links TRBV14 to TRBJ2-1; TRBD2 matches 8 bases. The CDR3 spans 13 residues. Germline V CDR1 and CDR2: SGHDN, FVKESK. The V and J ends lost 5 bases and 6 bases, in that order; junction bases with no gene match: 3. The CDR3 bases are TGTGCCAGCAGCTTAGGGACTAGCAATGAGCAGTTCTTC. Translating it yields CASSLGTSNEQFF. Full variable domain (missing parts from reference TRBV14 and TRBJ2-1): EAGVTQFPSHSVIEKGQTVTLRCDPISGHDNLYWYRRVMGKEIKFLLHFVKESKQDESGMPNNRFLAERTGGTYSTLKVQPAELEDSGVYFCASSLGTSNEQFFGPGTRLTVL.

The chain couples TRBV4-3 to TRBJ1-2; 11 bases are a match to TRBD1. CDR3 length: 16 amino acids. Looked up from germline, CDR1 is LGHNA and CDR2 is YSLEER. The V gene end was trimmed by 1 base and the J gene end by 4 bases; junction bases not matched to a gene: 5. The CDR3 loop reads CASSQAVGTGGYGYTF. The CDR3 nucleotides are TGCGCCAGCAGCCAAGCCGTAGGGACAGGGGGCTATGGCTACACCTTC.